A selection of T cell receptor beta chains follows, all from one sample in a study of T cells in tuberculosis. Measured with immunoSEQ multiplex PCR; TCRdb has only the in-frame clones, and not every one. The sample records 30,000 or so clones, roughly 88% being singletons. Sequences were derived from PBMCs, sampled at tuberculosis diagnosis. Source of these receptors: an adult with tuberculosis. Each CDR3 is given with its conserved first and last residue. A D gene is named only where the DNA matches it firmly. Clone size is not always given. Where it is, it says once, few, many or a class for expanded clones.

D	size	V	J	length	CDR3	DNA
NA	NA	TRBV6-5	TRBJ1-2	16	CASSYSVQGSNYGYTF	TGTGCCAGCAGTTACAGTGTACAGGGTAGTAACTATGGCTACACCTTC
TRBD2	NA	TRBV5-1	TRBJ2-1	15	CASSSSGGAYNEQFF	TGCGCCAGCAGCTCGAGCGGGGGGGCCTACAATGAGCAGTTCTTC
NA	NA	TRBV6-1	TRBJ1-5	12	CASSVENQPQHF	TGTGCCAGCAGCGTGGAGAATCAGCCCCAGCATTTT
TRBD1	NA	TRBV9	TRBJ2-5	15	CASSATGSAQETQYF	TGTGCCAGCAGCGCGACAGGGTCCGCGCAAGAGACCCAGTACTTC
TRBD1	once	TRBV6-1	TRBJ2-2	15	CASSGDRAGTGELFF	TGTGCCAGCAGTGGGGACAGGGCGGGCACCGGGGAGCTGTTTTTT
NA	once	TRBV6-5	TRBJ1-1	13	CASRGRTVTEAFF	TGTGCCAGCAGGGGACGGACAGTCACTGAAGCTTTCTTT
NA	NA	TRBV4-2	TRBJ2-1	16	CASSQDPAFSYNEQFF	TGTGCCAGCAGCCAAGATCCAGCGTTCTCCTACAATGAGCAGTTCTTC
TRBD1	NA	TRBV7-8	TRBJ1-2	14	CASSAGTGVKGYTF	TGTGCCAGCAGCGCAGGGACAGGGGTGAAAGGCTACACCTTC
TRBD1	NA	TRBV19	TRBJ1-5	15	CASKGQTYSNQPQHF	TGTGCCAGTAAGGGACAGACCTATAGCAATCAGCCCCAGCATTTT
NA	NA	TRBV9	TRBJ1-3	17	CASSVDGRVYSGNTIYF	TGTGCCAGCAGCGTAGATGGCAGGGTATACTCTGGAAACACCATATATTTT
TRBD1	NA	TRBV7-6	TRBJ2-7	15	CASSLAGQHPDEQYF	TGTGCCAGCAGCTTAGCGGGACAGCACCCGGACGAGCAGTACTTC
TRBD2	NA	TRBV28	TRBJ2-5	18	CASSLRRAGGRAVETQYF	TGTGCCAGCAGTTTAAGGAGGGCCGGCGGGAGGGCCGTAGAGACCCAGTACTTC
TRBD2	NA	TRBV19	TRBJ2-3	14	CASRASGITDTQYF	TGTGCCAGTAGGGCTAGCGGGATCACAGATACGCAGTATTTT
TRBD2	NA	TRBV4-1	TRBJ2-1	14	CASSQVAGVYEQFF	TGCGCCAGCAGCCAAGTAGCGGGAGTGTATGAGCAGTTCTTC
NA	NA	TRBV19	TRBJ2-2	15	CASSMPYGRSGELFF	TGTGCCAGTAGTATGCCCTATGGGAGGAGCGGGGAGCTGTTTTTT
NA	NA	TRBV28	TRBJ1-1	16	CASRPQGLRRYSEAFF	TGTGCCAGCAGACCTCAGGGGCTGAGACGGTACTCTGAAGCTTTCTTT
NA	NA	TRBV21-1	TRBJ2-4	14	CASTRGGPKNIQYF	TGTGCCAGCACCCGGGGGGGTCCCAAAAACATTCAGTACTTC
TRBD1	NA	TRBV5-4	TRBJ1-2	14	CASRATGNDYGYTF	TGTGCCAGCAGAGCGACAGGGAACGACTATGGCTACACCTTC
NA	NA	TRBV28	TRBJ1-1	19	CASSLIVYSGGNMNTEAFF	TGTGCCAGCAGTTTAATCGTCTACTCCGGGGGAAATATGAACACTGAAGCTTTCTTT
NA	NA	TRBV6-1	TRBJ1-6	23	CASSEAFDRGVLEGSSYNSPLHF	TGTGCCAGCAGTGAAGCTTTTGACCGAGGGGTCTTGGAGGGGAGCTCCTATAATTCACCCCTCCACTTT
NA	NA	TRBV29-1	TRBJ1-1	14	CSVIYLLGNTEAFF	TGCAGCGTGATTTATTTACTAGGGAACACTGAAGCTTTCTTT
NA	NA	TRBV4-1	TRBJ1-1	13	CASSPRLNTEAFF	TGCGCCAGCAGCCCTCGGTTGAACACTGAAGCTTTCTTT
NA	NA	TRBV5-1	TRBJ1-2	14	CASSLEWTDYGYTF	TGCGCCAGCAGCTTGGAGTGGACAGACTATGGCTACACCTTC
NA	NA	TRBV27	TRBJ1-1	14	CASGRHNMNTEAFF	TGTGCCAGCGGAAGACACAATATGAACACTGAAGCTTTCTTT
TRBD1	NA	TRBV27	TRBJ1-3	16	CASSLGGTGAGNTIYF	TGTGCCAGCAGTTTGGGGGGGACAGGGGCTGGAAACACCATATATTTT
NA	few	TRBV19	TRBJ1-6	12	CASRHGGSPLHF	TGTGCCAGTAGACACGGGGGGTCACCCCTCCACTTT
NA	once	TRBV15	TRBJ1-5	15	CATSRSQGRGQPQHF	TGTGCCACCAGCCGATCACAGGGAAGAGGCCAGCCCCAGCATTTT
NA	few	TRBV6-1	TRBJ1-2	13	CASTPTYGYGYTF	TGTGCCAGCACCCCTACCTACGGCTATGGCTACACCTTC
NA	NA	TRBV30	TRBJ1-6	14	CAWNDGTYNSPLHF	TGTGCCTGGAATGACGGGACCTATAATTCACCCCTCCACTTT
NA	NA	TRBV10-3	TRBJ1-5	15	CAIRPGLEGNQPQHF	TGTGCCATCAGGCCGGGACTGGAGGGCAATCAGCCCCAGCATTTT
NA	NA	TRBV6-5	TRBJ2-5	15	CASSYFSSAEETQYF	TGTGCCAGCAGTTACTTTTCTAGCGCAGAAGAGACCCAGTACTTC
NA	NA	TRBV11-2	TRBJ2-1	15	CASSLGVAGGNEQFF	TGTGCCAGCAGCTTAGGGGTTGCGGGCGGGAATGAGCAGTTCTTC
NA	NA	TRBV19	TRBJ1-5	18	CASSISHTGFGGNQPQHF	TGTGCCAGTAGTATATCCCATACAGGGTTTGGAGGCAATCAGCCCCAGCATTTT
NA	NA	TRBV7-2	TRBJ2-7	15	CASSLDQGFSYEQYF	TGTGCCAGCAGCTTAGATCAGGGTTTCTCCTACGAGCAGTACTTC
TRBD2	NA	TRBV10-3	TRBJ2-3	14	CAISEVEREIPQYF	TGTGCCATCAGTGAGGTCGAGCGGGAGATTCCGCAGTATTTT
NA	NA	TRBV6-6	TRBJ1-6	14	CASSSRGGRSPLHF	TGTGCCAGCAGTTCACGCGGGGGACGCTCACCCCTCCACTTT
NA	NA	TRBV5-1	TRBJ1-4	15	CASSLGRATNEKLFF	TGCGCCAGCAGCTTGGGCAGGGCAACTAATGAAAAACTGTTTTTT
NA	few	TRBV7-3	TRBJ1-3	13	CASSETVGNTIYF	TGTGCCAGCAGCGAAACGGTTGGAAACACCATATATTTT